This T cell receptor (beta chain) came from a study of siplizumab effects on memory and regulatory T cells. As for the study in general: In pairs, mixed lymphocyte reactions were done either with siplizumab at 0.75 to 1 ug/mL or without any drug present. Study results and caveats: Solely a minor proportion of alloreactive clones could be assigned to unstimulated subsets. Alloreactive CD4+ clones that could be mapped were on average 68.8% Treg-derived with siplizumab, against roughly 27% in controls.

Assaying covered 85,000 to 100,000 TCR templates per sample. This table comes from immunoSEQ multiplex PCR, and its TCRdb copy is limited to in-frame clones, with some not included. The data contain 10,000 or so clones, 35% to 55% of them seen just once; the ten biggest clones take up 20% to 25%. By proportion, this clone is medium-sized. Its matching antigen is unknown. Researchers cocultured the mixed lymphocyte reaction cells at 37°C for around 6 days. Sequencing input: CFSE-low (dividing) CD4+ T cells sorted from an allogeneic mixed lymphocyte reaction. The receptor comes from a human donor in good health; the cells came from an allogeneic mixed lymphocyte reaction.

The CDR3 sequence: CASSLVTPGRPSYEQYF. Here the CDR3 DNA reads TGTGCCAGCAGTTTAGTGACGCCGGGGCGACCGTCCTACGAGCAGTACTTC. The chain is built from TRBV27 and TRBJ2-7; perhaps D is TRBD1 or TRBD2 (5 bases each). V was clipped by 2 bases and J by 1 base, with 18 bases between them. The germline CDR1 and CDR2 sequences are MNHEY and SMNVEV (reference sequence). The CDR3 spans 17 residues.